Shown below are 27 T cell receptor beta chains from a single sample sequenced in a study of T-cell reconstitution after alpha-beta-depleted transplantation in children. This sample's TCRbeta library carried unique molecular identifier barcodes. In TCRdb, the PCR reads were re-called with MiXCR into one record per CDR3 protein. This sample has some 72,000 distinct CDR3 sequences, with just under 7.5% found just once. The sequenced sample was PBMCs from the stem cell graft donor, obtained from the stem cell graft. The origin of the receptors is a human donor who donated a stem cell graft to a child with acute lymphoblastic leukemia.

The V call is TRBV11-2, the J call TRBJ2-2; 7 nucleotides align to TRBD1. With V trimmed by 3 bases and J by 1 base, 5 bases remained unmatched. Germline assignment: CDR1 SGHAT and CDR2 FQNNGV. CDR3 length equals 16 residues. The CDR3 sequence: CASSFTGAMNTGELFF. The CDR3 DNA reads as TGTGCCAGCAGCTTCACAGGGGCTATGAACACCGGGGAGCTGTTTTTT.

This clonotype was detected a few times. V and J are TRBV7-3 and TRBJ1-1; no clear D. The CDR3 spans 13 residues. V was cut by 0 bases and J by 3 bases, with 5 bases left in between. Germline CDR1 reads SGHTA; CDR2 reads FQGTGA. Here the CDR3 reads CASSLTTHTEAFF. Written as DNA, the CDR3 is TGTGCCAGCAGCTTAACAACACACACTGAAGCTTTCTTT.

The genes are TRBV20-1 and TRBJ1-1; 8 bases are a match to TRBD1. The CDR3 runs 14 residues. Looked up from germline, CDR1 is DFQATT and CDR2 is SNEGSKA (reference sequence). The trim removed 6 bases at V and 1 base at J, leaving 7 bases unmatched. The CDR3 coding sequence is TGCAGTGCCCCCCGAGGACAGGGGAACACTGAAGCTTTCTTT. It codes for CSAPRGQGNTEAFF.

There are many counts of this clonotype. The gene calls are TRBV27 and TRBJ2-1; 9 bases match TRBD1. This CDR3 has 18 amino acids. CDR1 and CDR2 from the germline V gene are MNHEY and SMNVEV (reference sequence). Unmatched junction bases numbered 8, after V lost 2 bases and J lost 0 bases. The CDR3 loop reads CASSLPLRTGASYNEQFF. Here the CDR3 DNA reads TGTGCCAGCAGTTTACCCCTACGGACAGGGGCCTCCTACAATGAGCAGTTCTTC.

In this sample, this clonotype turned up many times. This chain uses TRBV3-1 with TRBJ2-6; 9 nucleotides match TRBD1. In germline, CDR1 is LGHDT, CDR2 YNNKEL (reference sequence). The CDR3 runs to 17 residues. V lost 6 bases to trimming and J lost 1 base; unmatched junction nucleotides: 7. CDR3 bases: TGTGCCAGCAGAACAGGACAGGGGTTATCTGGGGCCAACGTCCTGACTTTC. Translated: CASRTGQGLSGANVLTF.

This chain links TRBV7-6 with TRBJ1-6; D gene ambiguous. The length of the CDR3 is 17 residues. With 5 bases removed from V and 1 base from J, the gap between germline ends came to 15 bases. Germline CDR1 reads SGHVS; CDR2 reads FNYEAQ. CDR3 sequence reads: CASSPQEGRSYNSPLHF. The DNA of the CDR3 is TGTGCCAGCAGCCCCCAGGAGGGTCGGTCCTATAATTCACCCCTCCACTTT.

This clonotype was detected many times. The chain employs TRBV6-2 or TRBV6-3 and TRBJ1-1; the D gene is possibly TRBD1 (5 bases). Germline CDR1 and CDR2: MNHEY and SVGEGT. This CDR3 is 15 amino acids long. The V gene lost 5 bases and the J gene lost 5 bases, with 18 bases spanning the gap. This CDR3 is CASSASSTGRTEAFF. The CDR3 DNA sequence: TGTGCCAGCAGTGCGAGCTCAACAGGAAGAACTGAAGCTTTCTTT.

This clonotype was observed at least ten times. V gene TRBV12-3 or TRBV12-4 combines with J gene TRBJ1-4; maybe TRBD1 (5 bases). The CDR3 runs 14 residues. V lost 5 bases and J lost 4, with 11 bases in between. The CDR3 region is CASSPGPINEKLFF. In nucleotides, the CDR3 is TGTGCCAGCAGTCCGGGACCGATTAATGAAAAACTGTTTTTT.

This clonotype was counted many times. V gene TRBV20-1 combines with J gene TRBJ1-1; D perhaps matches TRBD1 (6 bases). Trimming removed 0 bases at V and 5 bases at J, with 16 bases between. The CDR3 extends over 15 amino acids. CDR1 DFQATT and CDR2 SNEGSKA come from the germline V gene (reference sequence). DNA of the CDR3: TGCAGTGCTAGAGATCGTGGAGGGGGAAGGACTGAAGCTTTCTTT. It yields the protein CSARDRGGGRTEAFF.

There are many counts of this clonotype. The chain couples TRBV3-1 to TRBJ2-7; TRBD2 matches at 12 bases. Per germline, CDR1 LGHDT and CDR2 YNNKEL (reference sequence). This CDR3 contains 15 residues. The J segment lost 2 bases and the V segment lost 5 bases, leaving 4 bases of the junction unmatched. In nucleotides, the CDR3 is TGTGCCAGCAGCTCAGGACTAGCGGGAACCTACGAGCAGTACTTC. Protein product: CASSSGLAGTYEQYF.

In its sample, this clonotype was seen many times. The V and J genes are TRBV27 and TRBJ2-5; TRBD2 matches 11 bases. CDR1 and CDR2 (germline): MNHEY, SMNVEV (reference sequence). The V and J ends lost 5 bases and 4 bases, in that order; junction bases with no gene match: 6. The CDR3 consists of 15 residues. DNA for the CDR3: TGTGCCAGCAGTAAAGGTAGCGGGAGGGGAGAGACCCAGTACTTC. Translating it yields CASSKGSGRGETQYF.

At least ten counts were recorded for this clonotype. J is TRBJ2-5 and V is TRBV29-1; tentatively, D is TRBD2 (6 bases). Germline assignment: CDR1 SQVTM and CDR2 ANQGSEA. The CDR3 spans 13 residues. Trimming removed 7 bases from V and 2 bases from J, with 14 bases in between. Here the CDR3 reads CSGGGGLQETQYF. The CDR3 DNA is TGCAGCGGCGGCGGAGGGCTACAAGAGACCCAGTACTTC.

There are many counts of this clonotype. The genes are TRBV24-1 and TRBJ1-5; D is unresolved. The CDR3 is 14 amino acids. The V gene's germline CDR1 is KGHDR and CDR2 SFDVKD. Trimming pared 5 bases from V and 4 bases from J, leaving 11 bases between. CDR3 bases: TGTGCCACCAGTGCTAGGGTTTCGAATCAGCCCCAGCATTTT. It yields the protein CATSARVSNQPQHF.

This clonotype was observed many times. The genes are TRBV12-3 or TRBV12-4 and TRBJ2-7, with D possibly being TRBD1 (6 bases). Deletions cut 3 bases from V and 4 bases from J, with 13 bases between. The CDR3 spans 14 residues. CDR3 nucleotide sequence: TGTGCCAGCAGTTTGATGCAGGGGTCGTACGAGCAGTACTTC. This sequence encodes CASSLMQGSYEQYF.

This clonotype was seen ten or more times. The chain joins TRBV12-3 or TRBV12-4 to TRBJ2-7; possibly TRBD1 for D (6 bases). CDR3 size: 15 residues. Trimming took 3 bases from V and 2 from J, leaving 14 bases between them. The CDR3 protein is CASSFSGTQTYEQYF. CDR3 sequence (DNA): TGTGCCAGCAGTTTTTCCGGGACACAGACCTACGAGCAGTACTTC.

This clonotype appeared many times. The chain has TRBV7-2 and TRBJ2-1, with D perhaps matching TRBD1 (6 bases). Per the germline V gene, CDR1 is SGHTA and CDR2 is FQGNSA. V dropped 5 bases and J dropped 10 bases, with 15 bases sitting between them. The length of the CDR3 is 13 residues. CDR3 sequence (DNA): TGTGCCAGCAGCCTCGGGCCCGGGACAGAGCAGTTCTTC. It codes for CASSLGPGTEQFF.

This clonotype was counted many times. The rearrangement links TRBV6-5 to TRBJ2-7, with 11 bases matching TRBD1. The CDR3 length is 15 residues. The V gene end was trimmed by 8 bases and the J gene end by 1 base; junction bases not matched to a gene: 7. Germline-derived CDR1 and CDR2 are MNHEY and SVGAGI. Here the CDR3 reads CASARDRGFSYEQYF. The DNA for the CDR3 is TGTGCCAGCGCCCGGGACAGGGGGTTTTCCTACGAGCAGTACTTC.

This clonotype was detected many times. This chain joins TRBV20-1 and TRBJ2-3; D gene uncertain. Between the trimmed V and J ends, which lost 1 base and 1 base, there was a span of 9 bases. The CDR3 has 14 amino acids. Germline V gives CDR1 DFQATT, CDR2 SNEGSKA (reference sequence). The CDR3 protein is CSARGLAGTDTQYF. The CDR3, as DNA: TGCAGTGCTAGAGGGCTGGCGGGCACAGATACGCAGTATTTT.

This clonotype came up many times. The J gene is TRBJ2-1, the V gene TRBV4-2, with TRBD2 matching over 7 bases. Germline V gene lookup returns CDR1 LGHNA and CDR2 YNFKEQ. This CDR3 is 15 amino acids long. V lost 4 bases, J lost 8 bases, and 11 bases stayed unmatched. CDR3 DNA sequence: TGTGCCAGCAGCCCTACAAGTAGCGGGCTCTATGAGCAGTTCTTC. It translates to CASSPTSSGLYEQFF.

Many counts were recorded for this clonotype. For the CDR3, the DNA is TGTGCCAGCAGTTACCCCGGGATTTCGCGGGGGCAGTTCTTC. Its protein product is CASSYPGISRGQFF. This chain joins TRBV6-5 and TRBJ2-1, with D maybe TRBD2 (6 bases). Per germline, CDR1 MNHEY and CDR2 SVGAGI. The CDR3 contains 14 residues. Trimming removed 2 bases at V and 12 bases at J, with 17 bases between.

This clonotype was seen many times. The chain couples TRBV5-1 to TRBJ2-2, with D maybe TRBD2 (5 bases). From germline, CDR1 is SGHRS and CDR2 YFSETQ. Trimming pared 1 base from V and 7 bases from J, leaving 8 bases between. This CDR3 spans 13 amino acids. This chain's CDR3 is CASSLSGIGELFF. CDR3 bases: TGCGCCAGCAGCTTGTCCGGGATCGGGGAGCTGTTTTTT.

This clonotype was recorded at least ten times. The chain couples TRBV4-1 to TRBJ2-7, with D maybe TRBD2 (6 bases). Trimming cost V 4 bases and J 2 bases, with 15 bases left between them. The V gene's germline CDR1 is MGHRA and CDR2 YSYEKL. CDR3 length equals 15 residues. CDR3 nucleotides: TGCGCCAGCAGCCGGGATTACGGGGGAGCCTACGAGCAGTACTTC. Its translation: CASSRDYGGAYEQYF.

The sample holds many counts of this clonotype. The chain employs TRBV11-2 and TRBJ2-7; 9 bases match TRBD1. CDR3 length: 15 amino acids. CDR1 is SGHAT, CDR2 FQNNGV, per germline. The V segment lost 5 bases and the J segment 3 bases; nucleotides outside the gene matches: 8. CDR3 protein: CASSPRTGDYYEQYF. CDR3 DNA sequence: TGTGCCAGCAGCCCACGGACAGGGGACTACTACGAGCAGTACTTC. Drawing the rest from reference TRBV11-2 and TRBJ2-7, the complete variable domain is EAGVAQSPRYKIIEKRQSVAFWCNPISGHATLYWYQQILGQGPKLLIQFQNNGVVDDSQLPKDRFSAERLKGVDSTLKIQPAKLEDSAVYLCASSPRTGDYYEQYFGPGTRLTVT.

This clonotype came up many times. The chain's CDR3 is CASSHNTGELFF. For the CDR3, the DNA is TGTGCCAGCAGTCATAACACCGGGGAGCTGTTTTTT. This chain uses TRBV27 with TRBJ2-2; no clear D. V lost 5 bases and J 2 bases, leaving 3 bases between the germline ends. The CDR3 length is 12 residues. Germline assignment: CDR1 MNHEY and CDR2 SMNVEV (reference sequence).

The CDR3 reads CASSPTSGRGTDTQYF. Here the CDR3 DNA reads TGTGCCAGCTCTCCGACTAGCGGGCGTGGGACAGATACGCAGTATTTT. The gene calls are TRBV18 and TRBJ2-3, with 10 bases identical to TRBD2. The CDR3 has 16 residues. Per germline, CDR1 KGHSH and CDR2 LQKENI. After removal of 6 bases from V and 3 bases from J, the junction contained 9 bases not matched to a gene.

This clonotype was seen repeatedly, ten times or more. This rearrangement joins TRBV7-6 to TRBJ2-5, with 12 nucleotides matching TRBD2. CDR1 is SGHVS and CDR2 is FNYEAQ in the germline V gene. V shed 1 base, J shed 5 bases, and the junction held 14 bases outside the gene matches. The CDR3 has 19 amino acids. This CDR3 is CASSLGAASGGASSETQYF. For the CDR3, the DNA is TGTGCCAGCAGCTTAGGAGCCGCTAGCGGGGGGGCCTCCTCCGAGACCCAGTACTTC.

This clonotype was detected many times. The chain links TRBV12-3 or TRBV12-4 to TRBJ1-1, with D unresolved. This CDR3 is built from 14 residues. Trimming took off 10 bases at V and 2 bases at J, with 17 bases between the two ends. The CDR3 sequence: CAIPPQTPNTEAFF. As DNA, the CDR3 is TGTGCCATCCCACCCCAGACACCAAACACTGAAGCTTTCTTT.